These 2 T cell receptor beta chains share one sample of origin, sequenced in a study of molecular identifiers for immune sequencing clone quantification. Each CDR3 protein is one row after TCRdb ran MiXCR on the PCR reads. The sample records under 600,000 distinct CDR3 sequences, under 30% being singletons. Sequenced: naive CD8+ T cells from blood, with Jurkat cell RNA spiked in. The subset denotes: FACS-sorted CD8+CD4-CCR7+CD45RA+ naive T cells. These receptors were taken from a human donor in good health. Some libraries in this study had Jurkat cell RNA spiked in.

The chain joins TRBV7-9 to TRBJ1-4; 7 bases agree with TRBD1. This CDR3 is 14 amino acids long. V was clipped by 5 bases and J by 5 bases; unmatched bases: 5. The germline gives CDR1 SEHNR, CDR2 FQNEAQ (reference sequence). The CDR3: CASSPRDRNEKLFF. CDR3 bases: TGTGCCAGCAGCCCCCGGGACAGAAATGAAAAACTGTTTTTT. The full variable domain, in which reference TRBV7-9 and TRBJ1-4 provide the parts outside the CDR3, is DTGVSQNPRHKITKRGQNVTFRCDPISEHNRLYWYRQTLGQGPEFLTYFQNEAQLEKSRLLSDRFSAERPKGSFSTLEIQRTEQGDSAMYLCASSPRDRNEKLFFGSGTQLSVL.

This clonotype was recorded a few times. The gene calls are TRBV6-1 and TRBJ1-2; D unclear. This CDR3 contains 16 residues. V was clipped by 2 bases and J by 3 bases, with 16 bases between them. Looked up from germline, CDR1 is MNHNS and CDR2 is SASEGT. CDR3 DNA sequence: TGTGCCAGCAGTGAAAAAGAAATTGACACTTACTATGGCTACACCTTC. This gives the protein CASSEKEIDTYYGYTF.